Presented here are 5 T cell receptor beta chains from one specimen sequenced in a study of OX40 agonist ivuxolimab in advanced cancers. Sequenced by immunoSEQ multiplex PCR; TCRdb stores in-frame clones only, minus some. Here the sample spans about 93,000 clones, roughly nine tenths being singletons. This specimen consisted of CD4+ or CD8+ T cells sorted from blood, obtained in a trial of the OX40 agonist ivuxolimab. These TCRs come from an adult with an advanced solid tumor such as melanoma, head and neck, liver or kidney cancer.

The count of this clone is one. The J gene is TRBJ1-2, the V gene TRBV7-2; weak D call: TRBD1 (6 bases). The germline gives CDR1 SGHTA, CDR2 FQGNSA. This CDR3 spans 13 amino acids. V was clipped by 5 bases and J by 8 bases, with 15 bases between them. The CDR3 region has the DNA TGTGCCAGCAGCCTCGACAGGACCGGGGGCTACACCTTC. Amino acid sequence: CASSLDRTGGYTF.

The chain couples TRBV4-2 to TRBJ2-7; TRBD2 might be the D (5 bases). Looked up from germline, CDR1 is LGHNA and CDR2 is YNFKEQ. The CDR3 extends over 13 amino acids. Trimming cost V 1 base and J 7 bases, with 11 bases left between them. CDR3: CASSQGESVEQYF. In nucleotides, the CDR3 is TGTGCCAGCAGCCAAGGGGAGTCAGTGGAGCAGTACTTC.

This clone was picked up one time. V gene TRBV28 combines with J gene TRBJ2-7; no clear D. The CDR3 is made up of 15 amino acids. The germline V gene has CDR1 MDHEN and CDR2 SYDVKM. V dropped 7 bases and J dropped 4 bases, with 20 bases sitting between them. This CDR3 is CASTPPDGLGYEQYF. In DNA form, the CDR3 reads TGTGCCAGCACTCCCCCCGACGGGTTGGGGTACGAGCAGTACTTC.

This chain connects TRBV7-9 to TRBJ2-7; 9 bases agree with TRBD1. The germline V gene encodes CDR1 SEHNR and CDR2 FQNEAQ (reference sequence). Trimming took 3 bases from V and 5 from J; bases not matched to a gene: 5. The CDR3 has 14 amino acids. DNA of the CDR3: TGTGCCAGCAGCTTGGGACAGGGTACGAACGAGCAGTACTTC. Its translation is CASSLGQGTNEQYF.

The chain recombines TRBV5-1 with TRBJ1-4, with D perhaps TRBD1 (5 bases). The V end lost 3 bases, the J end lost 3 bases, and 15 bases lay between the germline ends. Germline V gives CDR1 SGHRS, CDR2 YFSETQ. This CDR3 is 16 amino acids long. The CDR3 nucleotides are TGCGCCAGCAGCTCTCTCCAGGGACCTCCTAATGAAAAACTGTTTTTT. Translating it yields CASSSLQGPPNEKLFF.